The T cell receptor (beta chain) described here comes from a study of T-cell reconstitution after alpha-beta-depleted transplantation in children. General study findings and limits: Diversity of TCRbeta at day 60 was high in some patients, arising from surviving recipient T cells and thymic progenitors. Alpha-beta T cells present about two months after transplant were reported to originate from several hundred expanded graft clones. One year after transplant, T-cell counts and diversity came mostly from newly produced T cells.

Unique molecular identifiers were incorporated during preparation of the TCRbeta library. TCRdb fed the PCR reads into MiXCR, producing one record per CDR3 protein. The table shows about 830,000 distinct CDR3 sequences, with roughly 15% occurring only once. Remarks on this clonotype: Its antigen is currently unknown.

CDR3 length: 11 residues. The germline V gene encodes CDR1 SQVTM and CDR2 ANQGSEA. Trimming pared 7 bases from V and 2 bases from J, leaving 9 bases between. The TCR originated in a male patient between 5 and 17 years old who had a stem cell transplant for acute lymphoblastic leukemia, so the T cells may come from the graft donor. The V gene is TRBV29-1, the J gene TRBJ2-7; no clear D gene. Specimen: PBMCs, mostly from graft donor cells, collected 360 days after TCRalphabeta/CD19-depleted stem cell transplant. The DNA of the CDR3 is TGCAGCGCTTCACTACCCTACGAGCAGTACTTC. As protein: CSASLPYEQYF.